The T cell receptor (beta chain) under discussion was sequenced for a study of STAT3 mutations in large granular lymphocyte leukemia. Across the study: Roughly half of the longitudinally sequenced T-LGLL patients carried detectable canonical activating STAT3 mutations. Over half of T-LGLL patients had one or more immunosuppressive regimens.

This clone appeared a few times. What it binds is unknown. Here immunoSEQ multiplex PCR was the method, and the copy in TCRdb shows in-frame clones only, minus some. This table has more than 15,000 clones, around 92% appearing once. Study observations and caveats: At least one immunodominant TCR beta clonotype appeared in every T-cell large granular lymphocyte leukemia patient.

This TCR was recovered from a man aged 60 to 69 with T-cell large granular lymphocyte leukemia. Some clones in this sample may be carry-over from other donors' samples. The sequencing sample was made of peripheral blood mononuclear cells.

As DNA, the CDR3 is TGTGCCAGCAGCGCTTTTCAGGGACTAGCGGGAGCCTACGAGCAGTACTTC. Translation: CASSAFQGLAGAYEQYF. The chain links TRBV9 to TRBJ2-7, with 14 bases identical to TRBD2. The ends lost 3 bases at V and 2 bases at J; junction bases unmatched: 7. The CDR3 spans 17 residues. Germline-derived CDR1 and CDR2 are SGDLS and YYNGEE.